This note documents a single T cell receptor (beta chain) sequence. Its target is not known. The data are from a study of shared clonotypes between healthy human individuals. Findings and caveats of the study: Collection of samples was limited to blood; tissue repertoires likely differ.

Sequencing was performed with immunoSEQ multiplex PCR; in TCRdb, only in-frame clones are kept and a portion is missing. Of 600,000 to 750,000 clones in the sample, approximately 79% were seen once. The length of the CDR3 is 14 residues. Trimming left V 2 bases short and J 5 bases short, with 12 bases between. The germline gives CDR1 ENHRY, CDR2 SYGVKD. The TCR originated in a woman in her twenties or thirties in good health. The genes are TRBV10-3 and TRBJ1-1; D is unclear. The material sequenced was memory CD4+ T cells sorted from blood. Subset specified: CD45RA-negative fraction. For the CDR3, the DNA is TGTGCCATCAGTGAGGGTGACATCTCGACTGAAGCTTTCTTT. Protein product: CAISEGDISTEAFF.